This entry lists 10 T cell receptor beta chains sequenced from one sample in a study of OX40 agonist ivuxolimab in advanced cancers. Assay used: immunoSEQ multiplex PCR; TCRdb lists only in-frame clones, some missing. The sample lists several thousand clones; 71% were seen once. Sequencing used CD4+ or CD8+ T cells sorted from blood, obtained in a trial of the OX40 agonist ivuxolimab. The receptor source for this set is an adult with an advanced solid tumor such as melanoma, head and neck, liver or kidney cancer.

The chain links TRBV5-6 to TRBJ1-2; a weak D match, TRBD1 (5 bases). The V gene's germline CDR1 is SGHDT and CDR2 YYEEEE. The CDR3 covers 14 residues. Trimming cost V 0 bases and J 3 bases, with 9 bases left between them. The CDR3: CASSLGDSYYGYTF. The DNA for the CDR3 is TGTGCCAGCAGCTTGGGGGACTCTTACTATGGCTACACCTTC.

This chain uses TRBV10-3 with TRBJ2-3, with 8 bases fitting TRBD1. CDR3 length equals 14 residues. V was pared by 6 bases and J by 0 bases, with 2 bases of the junction left unmatched. CDR1 and CDR2 (germline): ENHRY, SYGVKD. CDR3 sequence (DNA): TGTGCCATCAGCTGGACAGGGAGCACAGATACGCAGTATTTT. Encoded protein: CAISWTGSTDTQYF.

V gene TRBV9 combines with J gene TRBJ1-1; D perhaps matches TRBD1 (6 bases). Trimming pared 3 bases from V and 0 bases from J, leaving 9 bases between. This CDR3 comprises 14 residues. Germline CDR1 SGDLS, CDR2 YYNGEE. This CDR3 is CASSAQGMNTEAFF. In DNA form, the CDR3 reads TGTGCCAGCAGCGCACAGGGAATGAACACTGAAGCTTTCTTT.

This clone is a singleton in its sample. The V gene is TRBV7-9, the J gene TRBJ2-5; tentative D call: TRBD2 (5 bases). Looked up from germline, CDR1 is SEHNR and CDR2 is FQNEAQ (reference sequence). CDR3 length equals 15 residues. V was shortened by 3 bases and J by 1 base, with 12 bases between the two germline ends. This CDR3 is CASSLTTQFQETQYF. DNA of the CDR3: TGTGCCAGCAGCTTGACTACCCAATTCCAAGAGACCCAGTACTTC.

This chain links TRBV27 with TRBJ2-1; D remains unclear. The CDR3 spans 13 residues. V was shortened by 3 bases and J by 3 bases, with 6 bases between the two germline ends. The germline V gene encodes CDR1 MNHEY and CDR2 SMNVEV (reference sequence). CDR3 amino acids: CASSFSLYNEQFF. The CDR3 DNA reads TGTGCCAGCAGTTTTTCCCTCTACAATGAGCAGTTCTTC.

This chain connects TRBV7-9 to TRBJ1-2, with D hard to call. Germline V gene data show CDR1 as SEHNR and CDR2 as FQNEAQ (reference sequence). V was shortened by 4 bases and J by 4 bases, with 13 bases between the two germline ends. The CDR3 loop spans 14 amino acids. This CDR3 reads CASSSTAEGYGYTF. CDR3 in DNA: TGTGCCAGCAGCTCGACCGCTGAGGGCTATGGCTACACCTTC.

The chain links TRBV14 to TRBJ2-1, with 9 bases identical to TRBD2. This CDR3 has 12 amino acids. The germline CDR1 and CDR2 sequences are SGHDN and FVKESK. J was trimmed by 8 bases and V by 6 bases; bases with no gene match: 2. CDR3 sequence: CASRREGYEQFF. The CDR3 nucleotides read TGTGCCAGCAGGCGGGAGGGGTATGAGCAGTTCTTC.

The chain links TRBV5-1 to TRBJ2-5; possibly TRBD1 for D (6 bases). The CDR3 loop spans 13 amino acids. V dropped 3 bases and J dropped 3 bases, with 9 bases sitting between them. Per germline, CDR1 SGHRS and CDR2 YFSETQ. The DNA of the CDR3 is TGCGCCAGCAGCTCAAAGGGGGAAGAGACCCAGTACTTC. Protein product: CASSSKGEETQYF. The variable domain in full, completed from reference TRBV5-1 and TRBJ2-5, reads KAGVTQTPRYLIKTRGQQVTLSCSPISGHRSVSWYQQTPGQGLQFLFEYFSETQRNKGNFPGRFSGRQFSNSRSEMNVSTLELGDSALYLCASSSKGEETQYFGPGTRLLVL.

The V gene is TRBV5-6, the J gene TRBJ1-5; possible D gene TRBD1, 5 bases. V was clipped by 0 bases and J by 4 bases, with 14 bases between them. CDR1 and CDR2 (germline): SGHDT, YYEEEE. The CDR3 contains 16 residues. The CDR3 loop is CASSLGGRTSNQPQHF. The DNA for the CDR3 is TGTGCCAGCAGCTTGGGGGGCCGAACTTCAAATCAGCCCCAGCATTTT.

As DNA, the CDR3 is TGTGCCAGCTCTAGCGGGGGGGCCTACGAGCAGTACTTC. Its translation is CASSSGGAYEQYF. The chain joins TRBV27 to TRBJ2-7; 12 positions agree with TRBD2. The CDR3 totals 13 residues. Germline V lookup: CDR1 MNHEY, CDR2 SMNVEV (reference sequence). The V and J ends lost 8 bases and 2 bases, in that order; junction bases with no gene match: 1.